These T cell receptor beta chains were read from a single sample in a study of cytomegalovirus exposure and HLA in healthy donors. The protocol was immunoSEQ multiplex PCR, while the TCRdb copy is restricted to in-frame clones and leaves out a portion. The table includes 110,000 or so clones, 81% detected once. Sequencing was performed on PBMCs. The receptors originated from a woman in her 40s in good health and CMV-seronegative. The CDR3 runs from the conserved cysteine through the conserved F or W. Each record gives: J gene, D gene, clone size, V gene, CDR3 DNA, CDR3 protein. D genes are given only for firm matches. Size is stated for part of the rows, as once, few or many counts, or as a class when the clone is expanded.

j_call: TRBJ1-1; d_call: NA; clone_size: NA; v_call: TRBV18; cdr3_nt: TGTGCCAGCTCACGGACCGGAGGGAACACTGAAGCTTTCTTT; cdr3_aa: CASSRTGGNTEAFF
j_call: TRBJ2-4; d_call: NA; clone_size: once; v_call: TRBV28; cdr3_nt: NA; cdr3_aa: CASSFGQGSQGSPYF
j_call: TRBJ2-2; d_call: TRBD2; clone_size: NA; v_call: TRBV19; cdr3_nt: TGTGCCAGTAGGGGACTAGCGGATAGGTTGAACACCGGGGAGCTGTTTTTT; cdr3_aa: CASRGLADRLNTGELFF
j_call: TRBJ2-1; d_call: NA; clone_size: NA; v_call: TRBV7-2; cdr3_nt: TGTGCCAGCAGCGTTACACAGGAATCCCAAATTAATGAGCAGTTCTTC; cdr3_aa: CASSVTQESQINEQFF
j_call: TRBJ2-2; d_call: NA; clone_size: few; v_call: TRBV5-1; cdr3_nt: TGCGCCAGCAGCTTCGTGACAAGTGGCGGGGAGCTGTTTTTT; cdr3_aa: CASSFVTSGGELFF
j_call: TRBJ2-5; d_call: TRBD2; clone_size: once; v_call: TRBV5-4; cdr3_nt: TGTGCCAGCAGCGCTGGGGGGAGAAGGGGCGGGGGGGAGACCCAGTACTTC; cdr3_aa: CASSAGGRRGGGETQYF
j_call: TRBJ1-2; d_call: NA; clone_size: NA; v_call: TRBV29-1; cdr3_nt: TGCAGCGTTGAAGATAAGCGCAGGGACTATGGCTACACCTTC; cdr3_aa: CSVEDKRRDYGYTF
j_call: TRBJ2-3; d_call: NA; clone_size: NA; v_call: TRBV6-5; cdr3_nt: TGTGCCAGCAAGGCTGCGGTACCAGATACGCAGTATTTT; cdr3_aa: CASKAAVPDTQYF
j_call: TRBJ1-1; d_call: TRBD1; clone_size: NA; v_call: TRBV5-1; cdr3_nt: TGCGCCAGCTACGGACAGGGTGGAACTGAAGCTTTCTTT; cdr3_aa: CASYGQGGTEAFF
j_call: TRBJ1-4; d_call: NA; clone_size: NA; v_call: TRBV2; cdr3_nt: TGTGCCAGCAGGACGGATCCCATGGCCATACTAGCCAATGAAAAACTGTTTTTT; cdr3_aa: CASRTDPMAILANEKLFF
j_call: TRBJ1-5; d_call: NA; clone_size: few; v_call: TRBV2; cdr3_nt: TGTGCCAGCGCCTGGAACAGTAATCAGCCCCAGCATTTT; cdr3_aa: CASAWNSNQPQHF
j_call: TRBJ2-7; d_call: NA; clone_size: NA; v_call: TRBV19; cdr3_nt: TGTGCCAGTAGTACAGGGGCGTCCTACGAGCAGTACTTC; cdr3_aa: CASSTGASYEQYF
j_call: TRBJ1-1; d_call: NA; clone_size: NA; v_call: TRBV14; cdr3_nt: TGTGCCAGCAGCCAAGATTTGGGACAACTAAACACTGAAGCTTTCTTT; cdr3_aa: CASSQDLGQLNTEAFF
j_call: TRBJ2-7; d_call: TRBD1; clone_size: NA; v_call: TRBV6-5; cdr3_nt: TGTGCCAGCAGTCCTCGACAGGGGGCGAGGTGGGAGCAGTACTTC; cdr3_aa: CASSPRQGARWEQYF
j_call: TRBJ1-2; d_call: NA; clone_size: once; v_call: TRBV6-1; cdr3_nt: TGTGCCAGCAGTGAAACAGGCTATGGCTACACCTTC; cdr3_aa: CASSETGYGYTF
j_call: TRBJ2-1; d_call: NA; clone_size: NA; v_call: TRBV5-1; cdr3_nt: TGCGCCAGCAGCTTGGATGGCGGAGGGTCGAGTGAGCAGTTCTTC; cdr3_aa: CASSLDGGGSSEQFF
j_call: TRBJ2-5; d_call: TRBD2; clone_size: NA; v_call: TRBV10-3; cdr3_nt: TGTGCCACGGGACTAGCGGAAGAGACCCAGTACTTC; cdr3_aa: CATGLAEETQYF
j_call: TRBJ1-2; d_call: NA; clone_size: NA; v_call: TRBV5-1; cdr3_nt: TGCGCCAGCAGCTTAATGGCTGGGGAGGTCTCGGGCTACACCTTC; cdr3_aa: CASSLMAGEVSGYTF
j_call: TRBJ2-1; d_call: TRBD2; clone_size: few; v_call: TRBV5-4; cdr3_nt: TGTGCCAGCACCCCTCGGGGGGGGGTCAACAATGAGCAGTTCTTC; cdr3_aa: CASTPRGGVNNEQFF
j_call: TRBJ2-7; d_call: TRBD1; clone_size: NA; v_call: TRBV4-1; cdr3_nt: TGCGCCAGCAGCCAAGAACAGGGGCTAGCCTACGAGCAGTACTTC; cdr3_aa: CASSQEQGLAYEQYF
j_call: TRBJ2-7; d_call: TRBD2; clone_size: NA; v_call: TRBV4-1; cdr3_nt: TGCGCCAGCAGCCCCACGGGGGGGGGCTTTAACGAGCAGTACTTC; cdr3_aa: CASSPTGGGFNEQYF
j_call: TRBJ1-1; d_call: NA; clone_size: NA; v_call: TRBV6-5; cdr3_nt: TGTGCCAGCAGTTACTTCCCCAAGGAGGGCACTGAAGCTTTCTTT; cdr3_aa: CASSYFPKEGTEAFF
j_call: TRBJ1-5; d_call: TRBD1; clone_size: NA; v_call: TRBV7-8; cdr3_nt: TGTGCCAGCAGCCACCGGGACAGAAACCAGCCCCAGCATTTT; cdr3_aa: CASSHRDRNQPQHF
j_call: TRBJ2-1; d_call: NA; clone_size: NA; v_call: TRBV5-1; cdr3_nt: TGCGCCAGCAGCTTAAGAGGCGGGGATTACAATGAGCAGTTCTTC; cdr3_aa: CASSLRGGDYNEQFF
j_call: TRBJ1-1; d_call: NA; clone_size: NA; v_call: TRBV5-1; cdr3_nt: TGCGCCAGCAGCCCGGCGGGGGCAGTTGAAGCTTTCTTT; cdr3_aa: CASSPAGAVEAFF
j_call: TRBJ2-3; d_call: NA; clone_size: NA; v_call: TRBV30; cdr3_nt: TGTGCCTGGAAGCTCGCGGGGATCACAGATACGCAGTATTTT; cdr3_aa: CAWKLAGITDTQYF
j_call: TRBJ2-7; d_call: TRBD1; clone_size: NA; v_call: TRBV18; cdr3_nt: TGTGCCAGCTCACTCGAGGACAGGGCAGTTGGAGAGCAGTACTTC; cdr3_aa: CASSLEDRAVGEQYF
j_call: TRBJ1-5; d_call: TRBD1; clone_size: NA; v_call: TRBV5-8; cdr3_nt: TGTGCCAGCAGCCGGCACAGGGGGCGCAAGAATCAGCCCCAGCATTTT; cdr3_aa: CASSRHRGRKNQPQHF
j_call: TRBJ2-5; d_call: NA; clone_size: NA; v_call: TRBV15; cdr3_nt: TGTGCCACCAGCGGGGGACTGCAAGAGACCCAGTACTTC; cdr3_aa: CATSGGLQETQYF
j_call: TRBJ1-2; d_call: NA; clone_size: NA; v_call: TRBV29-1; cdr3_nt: TGCAGCGTTGAAGAGGACAGTAACTATGGCTACACCTTC; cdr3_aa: CSVEEDSNYGYTF
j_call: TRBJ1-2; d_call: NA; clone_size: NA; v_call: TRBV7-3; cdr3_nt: TGTGCCAGCAGCGGCGGGGGCCTCTATGGCTACACCTTC; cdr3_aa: CASSGGGLYGYTF
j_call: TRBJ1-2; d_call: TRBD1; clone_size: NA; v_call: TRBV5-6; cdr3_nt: TGTGCCAGCAGCCACCTACGCCGACAGGGGTCGGTTGGCTACACCTTT; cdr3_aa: CASSHLRRQGSVGYTF
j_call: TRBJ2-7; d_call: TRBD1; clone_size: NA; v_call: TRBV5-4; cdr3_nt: TGTGCCTCCATGGACAGGGAAAGCGAGCAGTACTTC; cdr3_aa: CASMDRESEQYF
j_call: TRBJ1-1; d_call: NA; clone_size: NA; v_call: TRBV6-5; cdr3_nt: TGTGCCAGCAGTACCTCCGGGAGTGAAGCTTTCTTT; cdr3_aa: CASSTSGSEAFF
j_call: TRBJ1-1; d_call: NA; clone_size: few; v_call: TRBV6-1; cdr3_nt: TGTGCCAGCAGTGAAGGTATTGAAGCTTTCTTT; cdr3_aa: CASSEGIEAFF
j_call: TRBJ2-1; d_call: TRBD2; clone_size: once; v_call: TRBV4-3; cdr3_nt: TGCGCCAGCAGCCAAGATGGACTAGGGAGGGATGAGCAGTTCTTC; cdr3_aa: CASSQDGLGRDEQFF
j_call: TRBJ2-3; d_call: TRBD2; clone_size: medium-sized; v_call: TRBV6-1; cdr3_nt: TGTGCCAGCAGTGAACTAGCGGGAGCAGATACGCAGTATTTT; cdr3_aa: CASSELAGADTQYF
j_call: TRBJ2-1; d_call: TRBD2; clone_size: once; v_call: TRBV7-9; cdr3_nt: TGTGCCAGCAGCTTAGGCCTAGCGGGAGGGCCATACAATGAGCAGTTCTTC; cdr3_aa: CASSLGLAGGPYNEQFF
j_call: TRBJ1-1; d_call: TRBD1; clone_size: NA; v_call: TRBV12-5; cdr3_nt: TGTGCTAGTGGTCCCTACCACATACGGTCAGGGGGCGTGAACACTGAAGCTTTCTTT; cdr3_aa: CASGPYHIRSGGVNTEAFF
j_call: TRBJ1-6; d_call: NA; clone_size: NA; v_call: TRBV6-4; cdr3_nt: TGTGCCAGCAGTGACTCAGGGGATAATTCACCCCTCCACTTT; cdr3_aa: CASSDSGDNSPLHF
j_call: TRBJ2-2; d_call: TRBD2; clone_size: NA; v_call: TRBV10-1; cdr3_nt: TGCGCCAGCAGTTACGGACTAGCGGGAGCCGGGGAGCTGTTTTTT; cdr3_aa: CASSYGLAGAGELFF
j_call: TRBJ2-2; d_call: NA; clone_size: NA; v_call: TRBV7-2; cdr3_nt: TGTGCCAGCAGCTTAGCTGCCATAGGACTACCGAGGACCGGGGAGCTGTTTTTT; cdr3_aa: CASSLAAIGLPRTGELFF
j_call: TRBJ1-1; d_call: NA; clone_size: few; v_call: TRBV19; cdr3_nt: TGTGCCAGTAGTATCTCCCCGATACCGGCTGAAGCTTTCTTT; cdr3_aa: CASSISPIPAEAFF
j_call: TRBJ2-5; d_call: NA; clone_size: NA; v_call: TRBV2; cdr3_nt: TGTGCCAGCAGGCCCGGACGGGAACAAGAGACCCAGTACTTC; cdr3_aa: CASRPGREQETQYF
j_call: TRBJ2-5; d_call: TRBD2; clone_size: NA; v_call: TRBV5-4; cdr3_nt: TGTGCCAGCAGCTTGGCCGGACTAGCGGGGGACCAAGAGACCCAGTACTTC; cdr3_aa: CASSLAGLAGDQETQYF
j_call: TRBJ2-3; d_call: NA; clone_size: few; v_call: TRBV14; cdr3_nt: TGTGCCAGCAGCCAAGATCCCGGGACTCACACAGATACGCAGTATTTT; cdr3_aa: CASSQDPGTHTDTQYF